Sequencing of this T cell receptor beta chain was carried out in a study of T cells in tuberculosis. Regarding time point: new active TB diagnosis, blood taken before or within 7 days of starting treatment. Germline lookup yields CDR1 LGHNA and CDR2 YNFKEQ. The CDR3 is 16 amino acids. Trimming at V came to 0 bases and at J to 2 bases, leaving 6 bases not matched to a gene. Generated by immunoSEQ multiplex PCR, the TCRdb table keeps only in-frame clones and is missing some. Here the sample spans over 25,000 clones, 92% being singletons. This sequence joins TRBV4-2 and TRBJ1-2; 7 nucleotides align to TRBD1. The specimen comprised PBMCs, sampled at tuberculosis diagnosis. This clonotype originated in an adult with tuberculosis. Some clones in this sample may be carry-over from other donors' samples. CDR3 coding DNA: TGTGCCAGCAGCCAAGATAGGAGGGGGCTGAACTATGGCTACACCTTC. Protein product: CASSQDRRGLNYGYTF.